This T cell receptor (beta chain) is drawn from a study of T cell repertoires in cytomegalovirus infection. TCRdb reanalysed the reads using MiXCR and keeps one entry per CDR3 protein. This table has roughly 990,000 distinct CDR3 sequences, approximately 33% appearing once. As concerns this clonotype: Its antigen remains unidentified.

The V gene's germline CDR1 is SQVTM and CDR2 ANQGSEA. The CDR3 runs to 16 residues. The junction had 8 bases not matched to a gene; V was cut back by 0 bases and J by 3 bases. The chain uses TRBV29-1 and TRBJ1-2, with TRBD1 identical over 9 bases. Material: cultured CD8+ T cells from PBMCs, obtained from culture after CMV antigen stimulation. The TCR sequence derives from a human donor in good health (CMV status not recorded). Some clones in this sample may be carry-over from other donors' samples. The CDR3 DNA sequence: TGCAGCGTTGAAGAACTCGGACAGGGGATAGACTATGGCTACACCTTC. Its translation is CSVEELGQGIDYGYTF.